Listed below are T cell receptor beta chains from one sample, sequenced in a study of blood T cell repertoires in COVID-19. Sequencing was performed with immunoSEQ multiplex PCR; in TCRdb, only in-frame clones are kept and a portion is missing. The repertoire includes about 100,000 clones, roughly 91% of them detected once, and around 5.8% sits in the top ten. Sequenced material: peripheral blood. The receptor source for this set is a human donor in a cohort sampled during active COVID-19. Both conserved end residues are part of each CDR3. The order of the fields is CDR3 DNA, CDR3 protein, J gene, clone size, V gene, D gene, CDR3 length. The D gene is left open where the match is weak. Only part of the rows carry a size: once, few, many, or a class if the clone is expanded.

DNA: TGTGCCAGTACCGATCTGGACAGGGGTACCACCGGGGAGCTGTTTTTT
CDR3: CASTDLDRGTTGELFF
J: TRBJ2-2
size: once
V: TRBV19
D: TRBD1
length: 16

DNA: TGTGCCTGGGGGGGGGACAGGGACTCACCCCTCCACTTT
CDR3: CAWGGDRDSPLHF
J: TRBJ1-6
size: -
V: TRBV30
D: TRBD1
length: 13

DNA: TGTGCCAGCAGTTTAAACTCCCCCATTACCCGGGACAGGGGAGCCAGCTACGAGCAGTACTTC
CDR3: CASSLNSPITRDRGASYEQYF
J: TRBJ2-7
size: -
V: TRBV28
D: TRBD1
length: 21

DNA: TGTGCCAGCAGTGATAGGGGCGGCACTGAAGCTTTCTTT
CDR3: CASSDRGGTEAFF
J: TRBJ1-1
size: -
V: TRBV25-1
D: -
length: 13

DNA: TGTGCCAGCAGCTTAAGCCAGGGTTTCGAAGAGACCCAGTACTTC
CDR3: CASSLSQGFEETQYF
J: TRBJ2-5
size: -
V: TRBV7-9
D: -
length: 15

DNA: TGTGCCTGGAGCCCCGGGACTAGTGGTGAGACCCAGTACTTC
CDR3: CAWSPGTSGETQYF
J: TRBJ2-5
size: -
V: TRBV30
D: TRBD2
length: 14

DNA: TGTGCCAGCAGCTTGGCTCTGTACGAGCAGTACTTC
CDR3: CASSLALYEQYF
J: TRBJ2-7
size: once
V: TRBV5-6
D: -
length: 12

DNA: TGCGCCAGCACCAAGACGACGCAGGTTAACTATGGCTACACCTTC
CDR3: CASTKTTQVNYGYTF
J: TRBJ1-2
size: -
V: TRBV4-3
D: -
length: 15

DNA: TGTGCCAGCAAAAACGAGCAGCCCCAGCATTTT
CDR3: CASKNEQPQHF
J: TRBJ1-5
size: -
V: TRBV6-6
D: -
length: 11

DNA: TGTGCCAGCAGCCGGACTAGCGGCGTCCAAGAGACCCAGTACTTC
CDR3: CASSRTSGVQETQYF
J: TRBJ2-5
size: -
V: TRBV3-1/TRBV3-2
D: TRBD2
length: 15

DNA: TGTGCCAGCAGTTTCGGCGGAAAAGAGACCCAGTACTTC
CDR3: CASSFGGKETQYF
J: TRBJ2-5
size: -
V: TRBV27
D: -
length: 13

DNA: TGTGCCAGCAGTTTATTCGGGACCTATAATTCACCCCTCCACTTT
CDR3: CASSLFGTYNSPLHF
J: TRBJ1-6
size: -
V: TRBV28
D: -
length: 15

DNA: TGTGCCAGCAGCTTTTTTAGGGGGCAAGAGACCCAGTACTTC
CDR3: CASSFFRGQETQYF
J: TRBJ2-5
size: -
V: TRBV2
D: -
length: 14

DNA: TGTGCCACCCGGGAGGCCGGGGAGCTGTTTTTT
CDR3: CATREAGELFF
J: TRBJ2-2
size: -
V: TRBV3-1/TRBV3-2
D: TRBD2
length: 11

DNA: TGTGCCAGCAGCCAAGGAGTGGGACAGGGACGGACCATATATTTT
CDR3: CASSQGVGQGRTIYF
J: TRBJ1-3
size: once
V: TRBV3-1/TRBV3-2
D: TRBD1
length: 15

DNA: TGTGCCAGCAGCTTACCGGTAAACACTGAAGCTTTCTTT
CDR3: CASSLPVNTEAFF
J: TRBJ1-1
size: -
V: TRBV7-9
D: -
length: 13

DNA: TGCAGCGTTGAAGAAATAAGAGGACAGGAAAAGTTTTATGGCTACACCTTC
CDR3: CSVEEIRGQEKFYGYTF
J: TRBJ1-2
size: -
V: TRBV29-1
D: TRBD1
length: 17

DNA: TGTGCCAGCAGTTTAGACAGGGGGTTTGGCTACACCTTC
CDR3: CASSLDRGFGYTF
J: TRBJ1-2
size: -
V: TRBV27
D: TRBD1
length: 13

DNA: TGTGCCAGCAGTTACTCGAGCAGGGCCAACAATGAGCAGTTCTTC
CDR3: CASSYSSRANNEQFF
J: TRBJ2-1
size: -
V: TRBV6-5
D: -
length: 15

DNA: TGTGCCAGCAGCCAAGATCAGGAACTTTTGAACACTGAAGCTTTCTTT
CDR3: CASSQDQELLNTEAFF
J: TRBJ1-1
size: -
V: TRBV4-2
D: -
length: 16

DNA: TGTGCCAGCAGCAGCTCACGGGTGGGGCCGAACACTGAAGCTTTCTTT
CDR3: CASSSSRVGPNTEAFF
J: TRBJ1-1
size: -
V: TRBV9
D: -
length: 16

DNA: TGTGCCAGCAGCTTATCCCCGTTTAAGGGGGTACCCTACAATGAGCAGTTCTTC
CDR3: CASSLSPFKGVPYNEQFF
J: TRBJ2-1
size: -
V: TRBV7-2
D: -
length: 18

DNA: TGTGCCAGCAGCAGTCGGGACTACCAACGGGAGCAGTACTTC
CDR3: CASSSRDYQREQYF
J: TRBJ2-7
size: -
V: TRBV4-2
D: TRBD2
length: 14

DNA: TGTGCCAGCAGCGTCTGGCCAGGGGTATCCAATGAGCAGTTCTTC
CDR3: CASSVWPGVSNEQFF
J: TRBJ2-1
size: -
V: TRBV9
D: -
length: 15

DNA: TGTGCCAGTGGCCGGGGCACAGATACGCAGTATTTT
CDR3: CASGRGTDTQYF
J: TRBJ2-3
size: -
V: TRBV12-3/TRBV12-4
D: -
length: 12

DNA: TGTGCCAGCAGCCAAGGGAGGGTCCTCCGAGGGACTGAAGCTTTCTTT
CDR3: CASSQGRVLRGTEAFF
J: TRBJ1-1
size: -
V: TRBV3-1/TRBV3-2
D: -
length: 16